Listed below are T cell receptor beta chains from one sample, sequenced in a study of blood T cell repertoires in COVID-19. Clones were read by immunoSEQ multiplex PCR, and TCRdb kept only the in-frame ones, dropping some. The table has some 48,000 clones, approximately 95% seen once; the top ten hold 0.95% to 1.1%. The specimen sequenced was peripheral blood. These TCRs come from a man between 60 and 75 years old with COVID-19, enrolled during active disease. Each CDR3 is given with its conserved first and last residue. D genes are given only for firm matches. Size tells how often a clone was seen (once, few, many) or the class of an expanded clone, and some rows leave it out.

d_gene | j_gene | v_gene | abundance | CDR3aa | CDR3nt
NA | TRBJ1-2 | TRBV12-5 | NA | CASGLVLRGATGYTF | TGTGCTAGTGGTTTGGTACTTCGGGGGGCAACTGGCTACACCTTC
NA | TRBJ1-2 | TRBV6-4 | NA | CASSDGAGAGYTF | TGTGCCAGCAGTGACGGGGCTGGAGCCGGCTACACCTTC
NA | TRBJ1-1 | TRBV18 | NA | CASSRQEMNTEAFF | TGTGCCAGCTCCCGACAGGAGATGAACACTGAAGCTTTCTTT
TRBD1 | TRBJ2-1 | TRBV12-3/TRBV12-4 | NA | CASSFSQGNEQFF | TGTGCCAGCAGTTTCTCACAGGGGAATGAGCAGTTCTTC
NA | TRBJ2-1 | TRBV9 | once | CASSVLGYNEQFF | TGTGCCAGCAGCGTTCTAGGTTACAATGAGCAGTTCTTC
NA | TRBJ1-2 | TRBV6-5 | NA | CASSYSVDIYGYTF | TGTGCCAGCAGTTACTCGGTGGACATCTATGGCTACACCTTC
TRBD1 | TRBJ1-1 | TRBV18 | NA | CASSSKPGQRWNTEAFF | TGTGCCAGCTCATCGAAACCGGGACAGAGGTGGAACACTGAAGCTTTCTTT
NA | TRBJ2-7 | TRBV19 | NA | CASTSRSYEQYF | TGTGCCAGTACAAGCCGCTCCTACGAGCAGTACTTC
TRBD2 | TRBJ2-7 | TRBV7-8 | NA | CASSLGSGRDYEQYF | TGTGCCAGCAGCTTAGGTAGCGGGAGGGACTACGAGCAGTACTTC
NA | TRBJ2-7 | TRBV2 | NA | CASQIGRAYEQYF | TGTGCCAGCCAAATCGGTAGAGCCTACGAGCAGTACTTC
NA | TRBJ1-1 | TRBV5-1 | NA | CASSLLDRGGTEAFF | TGCGCCAGCAGCTTGCTTGATAGGGGTGGCACTGAAGCTTTCTTT
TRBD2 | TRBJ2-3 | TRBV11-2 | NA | CASSLGPLAGVTDTQYF | TGTGCCAGCAGCTTAGGACCGCTAGCGGGGGTCACAGATACGCAGTATTTT
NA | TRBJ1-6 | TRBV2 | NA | CASRVGRDSPLHF | TGTGCCAGCAGAGTTGGGAGGGATTCACCCCTCCACTTT
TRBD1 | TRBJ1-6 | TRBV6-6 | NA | CASSPFVGPSGQGTSPLHF | TGTGCCAGCAGTCCCTTCGTAGGGCCGTCGGGACAGGGCACTTCACCCCTCCACTTT
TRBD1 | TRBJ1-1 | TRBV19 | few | CASNPDRVNTEAFF | TGTGCCAGTAACCCTGACAGGGTGAACACTGAAGCTTTCTTT
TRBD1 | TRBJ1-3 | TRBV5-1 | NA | CASSLQGAVAAGNTIYF | TGCGCCAGCAGCTTGCAGGGGGCCGTCGCGGCTGGAAACACCATATATTTT
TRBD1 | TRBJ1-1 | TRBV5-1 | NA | CASSPRPGTGTEAFF | TGCGCCAGCAGCCCAAGGCCCGGGACAGGCACTGAAGCTTTCTTT
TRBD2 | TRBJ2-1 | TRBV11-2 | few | CASSPLVAQRELNEQFF | TGTGCCAGCAGCCCTTTAGTTGCCCAGCGGGAACTCAATGAGCAGTTCTTC
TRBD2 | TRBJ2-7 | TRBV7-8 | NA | CASRLRVGGGYEQYF | TGTGCCAGCAGACTTCGGGTCGGGGGGGGCTACGAGCAGTACTTC
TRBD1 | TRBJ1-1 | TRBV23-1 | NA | CASTLRQGRVAEAFF | TGCGCCAGCACCCTCAGACAGGGGAGGGTAGCGGAAGCTTTCTTT
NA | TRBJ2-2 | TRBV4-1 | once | CASSQPDTGGELFF | TGCGCCAGCAGCCAACCCGACACCGGCGGGGAGCTGTTTTTT
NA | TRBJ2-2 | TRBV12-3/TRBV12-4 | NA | CASRYSGAGELFF | TGTGCCAGCAGGTATAGCGGAGCCGGGGAGCTGTTTTTT
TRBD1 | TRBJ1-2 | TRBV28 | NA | CASSHDRADYGYTF | TGTGCCAGCAGTCACGACAGGGCCGACTATGGCTACACCTTC
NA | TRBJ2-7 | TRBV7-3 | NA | CASSGGKSGLTYEQYF | TGTGCCAGCAGCGGAGGCAAGTCGGGTTTAACCTACGAGCAGTACTTC